This entry concerns a single T cell receptor (beta chain). It has no known antigen specificity. One base away there is no much larger clone; base qualities are not given. The CDR3 contains 13 residues, cysteine and phenylalanine counted. The sequence is cut down to CDR3 DNA, 39 bases in frame from base 1. Per the germline V gene, KGHSH is the CDR1 and LQKENI is the CDR2. Trimming removed 4 bases from V and 5 bases from J; the gene matches leave 2 bases unexplained. The CDR3 regions of human TCRbeta chains were analyzed by immunosequencing. In the authors' own workflow: Repertoire TCRs were checked for matches against a reference library of SARS-CoV-2-specific TCRs that had been generated using the MIRA antigen-specificity platform. Breadth was defined as the fraction of unique TCRs that were SARS-CoV-2-associated, and depth was defined as the fraction of total T cells that were SARS-CoV-2-associated. Each spike-specific TCR was assigned to its reactive spike region and to a CD4 or CD8 class using the MIRA data. Log10-transformed breadth and depth values were compared by one-way ANOVA with Sidak's multiple comparisons tests. Imported from immuneACCESS, the table was reduced by TCRdb to in-frame sequences with V and J called. These copies leave out some clones; in studies compared against another copy, an unresolved V gene accounts for under half, and the cause of the remainder is not known. V and J calls and clone size are given by that table; D and trimming were obtained from the DNA. A total of approximately 64,000 clones appear in this sample, 75% to 95% of them only once. Clones ranked in the top ten supply roughly 6% of the sample.

The sample's time point label, decoded: about 28 days (+/-7) after the second vaccine dose. Explained via the paper, the treatment or condition label denotes: meningococcal conjugate vaccine given as trial control. Vaccinee samples came from UK trials COV001 and COV002, including a single-blind randomized controlled phase 2/3 trial of AZD1222 (ChAdOx1 nCoV-19) in healthy adults. For TCRbeta chain sequencing, PBMC samples were collected from trial participants at day 0 and at day 28 after the second dose. This entry is derived from a study of T cell responses to AZD1222 COVID-19 vaccine (dated by TCRdb to the early 2020s). Concerning the study at large: A total of 230 to 250 trial participants underwent TCR sequencing, of whom more than 200 had received two doses of AZD1222 and approximately 25 had received two doses of the MenACWY control vaccine. Enrollment into the trials was organized by age into subgroups of 18-55, 56-69 and 70-plus years, and those subgroups contained approximately 160, 26 and 62 TCR-sequenced participants, respectively.

The paper as a whole reports these results and caveats: Conclusions about previously exposed vaccinees are limited, since just five or six AZD1222 recipients were seropositive for SARS-CoV-2 at baseline. Because no samples from the day 14 peak response were available, repertoires could be characterized only after the peak T cell response. Most participants were white British and females outnumbered males, and the authors suggested that clonal diversity may have been underestimated. After two AZD1222 doses, spike-specific TCR breadth and depth were significantly higher than at day 0 and than in MenACWY recipients. In the small 56-69-year group, the increase in depth fell short of significance, most likely because of low power. The whole spike protein was spanned by vaccine-associated CD4 TCRs, and dominant responses were seen in regions 160-218 and 743-854. Nearly half of unique spike-specific TCRs reportedly recognized epitopes outside regions mutated in the B.1.351 and B.1.1.7 variants.

Here the chain combines TRBV18 and TRBJ1-5; the central 7 bases match TRBD1. The receptor's source is an adult who received the MenACWY meningococcal vaccine as a control. The sample was peripheral blood, taken 28 days after the second dose of the MenACWY control vaccine. Read as DNA, the sequence is TGTGCCAGCTCACGGGACAGAGATCAGCCCCAGCATTTT. Translated, it reads CASSRDRDQPQHF.